A selection of T cell receptor beta chains follows, all from one sample in a study of blood T cell repertoires in COVID-19. Produced via immunoSEQ multiplex PCR; TCRdb's table is partial and in-frame only. The sample shows hundreds of thousands of clones, about 90% of them seen only once. Source material: PBMCs or T cells enriched from blood (not recorded which). The receptors were gathered from a woman aged 25 to 39 who had recovered from COVID-19. The CDR3 runs from the conserved cysteine through the conserved F or W. The D gene is left open where the match is weak. Not every row has a clone size; where given, it reads once, few, many or a size class.

j_gene	v_gene	d_gene	abundance	CDR3aa	CDR3nt
TRBJ2-3	TRBV11-3	TRBD2	.	CASRHSGGGWGTDTQYF	TGTGCCAGCAGACATAGCGGGGGTGGTTGGGGCACAGATACGCAGTATTTT
TRBJ2-7	TRBV4-1	TRBD1	.	CASSQELTGAAYEQYF	TGCGCCAGCAGCCAAGAGCTGACAGGGGCAGCCTACGAGCAGTACTTC
TRBJ1-1	TRBV5-1	.	.	CASSLARVQEAFF	TGCGCCAGCAGCTTGGCCAGGGTCCAAGAAGCTTTCTTT
TRBJ2-7	TRBV27	.	.	CASSLSRFSSYEQYF	TGTGCCAGCAGTTTATCGAGGTTCAGCTCCTACGAGCAGTACTTC
TRBJ1-2	TRBV18	.	.	CASSPQQGMDYGYTF	TGTGCCAGCTCACCACAACAGGGCATGGACTATGGCTACACCTTC
TRBJ1-1	TRBV9	.	.	CASSTPGAGFGTEAFF	TGTGCCAGCAGCACCCCAGGGGCGGGTTTTGGCACTGAAGCTTTCTTT
TRBJ2-1	TRBV18	TRBD1	.	CASSPGQGEYNEQFF	TGTGCCAGCTCACCCGGACAGGGGGAATACAATGAGCAGTTCTTC
TRBJ1-3	TRBV10-3	.	.	CAISAGDTSGNTIYF	TGTGCCATCAGTGCTGGGGACACCTCTGGAAACACCATATATTTT
TRBJ1-5	TRBV2	TRBD1	.	CASRGDRGQPQHF	TGTGCCAGCAGGGGGGACAGGGGGCAGCCCCAGCATTTT
TRBJ1-5	TRBV19	.	.	CASTNTGYSNQPQHF	TGTGCCAGTACTAATACAGGGTATAGCAATCAGCCCCAGCATTTT
TRBJ1-1	TRBV19	.	.	CASSGREAFF	TGTGCCAGTAGCGGCAGGGAAGCTTTCTTT
TRBJ2-7	TRBV29-1	.	.	CSVEDSRDEQYF	TGCAGCGTTGAAGATTCCAGGGACGAGCAGTACTTC
TRBJ2-5	TRBV19	TRBD1	.	CASSDPGGPEGETQYF	TGTGCCAGTAGTGACCCAGGGGGCCCAGAAGGAGAGACCCAGTACTTC
TRBJ2-1	TRBV2	.	.	CASSPRGRQSYNEQFF	TGTGCCAGCAGTCCCAGAGGGCGCCAGTCCTACAATGAGCAGTTCTTC
TRBJ1-2	TRBV7-9	.	.	CASSLASLFYGYTF	TGTGCCAGCAGCTTAGCGTCCCTTTTCTATGGCTACACCTTC
TRBJ1-2	TRBV28	TRBD1	few	CAGFSGTGYNYGYTF	TGTGCCGGATTTTCCGGGACAGGTTATAACTATGGCTACACCTTC
TRBJ1-2	TRBV7-9	.	few	CASSLARFGGNYGYTF	TGTGCCAGCAGCTTAGCGAGGTTCGGGGGAAACTATGGCTACACCTTC
TRBJ2-1	TRBV12-3/TRBV12-4	.	.	CASRSRGAFEQFF	TGTGCCAGCAGGAGCCGGGGGGCCTTTGAGCAGTTCTTC
TRBJ2-7	TRBV10-3	TRBD1	once	CAISDRDSSYEQYF	TGTGCCATCAGTGACCGGGACAGCTCCTACGAGCAGTACTTC
TRBJ1-3	TRBV11-2	TRBD1	.	CASSLGTGGSGNTIYF	TGTGCCAGCAGCTTAGGGACAGGCGGCTCTGGAAACACCATATATTTT
TRBJ1-5	TRBV24-1	TRBD1	.	CATSETGTGGGQPQHF	TGTGCCACCAGTGAGACCGGGACAGGGGGCGGACAGCCCCAGCATTTT
TRBJ1-2	TRBV5-1	TRBD1	.	CASSLDRGDYGYTF	TGCGCCAGCAGTCTCGACAGGGGAGACTATGGCTACACCTTC
TRBJ2-7	TRBV6-5	.	.	CASTFSYEQYF	TGTGCCAGCACCTTCTCCTACGAGCAGTACTTC
TRBJ1-2	TRBV2	.	.	CASLPGALANYGYTF	TGTGCCAGTCTCCCAGGGGCGCTAGCTAACTATGGCTACACCTTC
TRBJ1-5	TRBV28	TRBD1	.	CASSAHRGRGGQPQHF	TGTGCCAGCAGCGCCCACAGGGGGCGCGGAGGCCAGCCCCAGCATTTT
TRBJ1-6	TRBV5-4	.	.	CASGAGGVVYGSPLHF	TGTGCCAGCGGGGCCGGGGGAGTGGTTTACGGTTCACCCCTCCACTTT
TRBJ2-1	TRBV29-1	.	.	CSVEQNEQFF	TGCAGCGTTGAACAAAATGAGCAGTTCTTC
TRBJ2-3	TRBV7-8	TRBD2	.	CASSVLTSGGPTDTQYF	TGTGCCAGCAGCGTCTTGACTAGCGGGGGGCCCACAGATACGCAGTATTTT
TRBJ2-5	TRBV7-2	.	.	CASSQELQETQYF	TGTGCCAGCAGCCAGGAATTACAAGAGACCCAGTACTTC
TRBJ2-3	TRBV20-1	.	.	CSASLGGPGTDTQYF	TGCAGTGCTAGTTTGGGGGGGCCTGGGACAGATACGCAGTATTTT
TRBJ2-1	TRBV29-1	.	once	CSVERYNEQFF	TGCAGCGTTGAGCGGTACAATGAGCAGTTCTTC
TRBJ1-3	TRBV5-1	TRBD1	.	CASSLEGQGGGNTIYF	TGCGCCAGCAGCTTGGAGGGACAGGGAGGAGGAAACACCATATATTTT
TRBJ1-1	TRBV6-5	TRBD1	.	CASSTDRGAFF	TGTGCCAGCAGTACGGACAGGGGAGCTTTCTTT
TRBJ1-3	TRBV11-3	.	.	CASSFGEGPASGNTIYF	TGTGCCAGCAGCTTCGGCGAGGGCCCAGCCTCTGGAAACACCATATATTTT
TRBJ1-2	TRBV6-5	.	.	CASSYSSRGYTF	TGTGCCAGCAGTTACTCGAGTCGCGGCTACACCTTC
TRBJ2-1	TRBV9	TRBD2	.	CASSASGGLSYNEQFF	TGTGCCAGCAGCGCTAGCGGGGGCCTCTCCTACAATGAGCAGTTCTTC
TRBJ2-2	TRBV5-1	.	.	CASSLDGRGYTGELFF	TGCGCCAGCAGCTTGGATGGCAGGGGTTATACCGGGGAGCTGTTTTTT
TRBJ2-1	TRBV7-9	TRBD2	few	CASSLPSGGAYNEQFF	TGTGCCAGCAGCCTACCTAGCGGGGGGGCCTACAATGAGCAGTTCTTC
TRBJ1-1	TRBV19	.	once	CASSGGGLSEAFF	TGTGCCAGCAGCGGCGGGGGGCTATCTGAAGCTTTCTTT
TRBJ2-1	TRBV9	.	.	CASSGGAGVNEQFF	TGTGCCAGCAGCGGTGGGGCAGGGGTCAATGAGCAGTTCTTC
TRBJ1-1	TRBV5-4	.	once	CASSLGGANTEAFF	TGTGCCAGCAGCCTTGGAGGCGCGAACACTGAAGCTTTCTTT
TRBJ2-5	TRBV7-6	TRBD2	.	CASSQTSGGLGGRETQYF	TGTGCCAGCAGCCAGACTAGCGGGGGCCTCGGGGGAAGAGAGACCCAGTACTTC
TRBJ2-1	TRBV29-1	TRBD1	.	CSVGGTGANEQFF	TGCAGCGTTGGGGGGACAGGGGCAAATGAGCAGTTCTTC
TRBJ2-5	TRBV9	.	.	CASSVMGQETQYF	TGTGCCAGCAGCGTAATGGGGCAGGAGACCCAGTACTTC
TRBJ2-7	TRBV10-3	TRBD2	.	CAISGAGGDCEQYF	TGTGCCATCAGTGGAGCGGGGGGGGATTGCGAGCAGTACTTC
TRBJ1-3	TRBV6-5	.	.	CASSSTALSGNTIYF	TGTGCCAGCAGTAGCACTGCCCTCTCTGGAAACACCATATATTTT
TRBJ1-2	TRBV9	.	few	CASSVGQGTYGYTF	TGTGCCAGCAGCGTAGGGCAGGGGACCTATGGCTACACCTTC
TRBJ1-2	TRBV14	.	.	CASSLLEGSGGYTF	TGTGCCAGCAGCCTACTGGAGGGTTCGGGCGGCTACACCTTC
TRBJ1-1	TRBV5-1	.	.	CASSDGRTEAFF	TGCGCCAGTTCGGATGGGCGAACTGAAGCTTTCTTT
TRBJ1-1	TRBV15	TRBD1	.	CATSGNRDREVLDTEAFF	TGTGCCACCAGCGGAAACCGGGACAGGGAAGTCTTGGACACTGAAGCTTTCTTT
TRBJ1-6	TRBV19	TRBD1	.	CASSLGQGLHSPLHF	TGTGCCAGTAGTCTGGGACAGGGCCTTCATTCACCCCTCCACTTT
TRBJ1-2	TRBV6-5	.	.	CASFSQGNGYTF	TGTGCCAGCTTCTCTCAGGGGAATGGCTACACCTTC
TRBJ2-5	TRBV19	TRBD2	.	CASSIPTSGGASETQYF	TGTGCCAGTAGTATCCCCACTAGCGGGGGGGCTTCAGAGACCCAGTACTTC
TRBJ2-2	TRBV5-1	.	.	CASSLGLVAVHQELFF	TGCGCCAGCAGCTTGGGTCTGGTAGCGGTCCACCAGGAGCTGTTTTTT
TRBJ2-3	TRBV4-3	TRBD2	once	CASSQVAGEADTQYF	TGCGCCAGCAGCCAGGTAGCGGGGGAGGCAGATACGCAGTATTTT
TRBJ2-2	TRBV2	.	.	CASSEGAPANTGELFF	TGTGCCAGCAGTGAAGGCGCGCCCGCGAACACCGGGGAGCTGTTTTTT